Listed below are T cell receptor beta chains from one sample, sequenced in a study of CDR3 diversity in severe acne. TCRdb called the PCR reads again in MiXCR, with one record for every CDR3 protein. The sample includes approximately 77,000 distinct CDR3 sequences, under 55% of them seen just once. The source material was blood. These receptors were collected from a male donor with severe acne vulgaris. Both conserved end residues are trimmed from each CDR3. Expanded clones get a size class; other rows say once, few or many, or leave the size out.

clone size	J gene	V gene	CDR3 protein
NA	TRBJ1-3	TRBV29-1	SVVGALGAGNTIY
once	TRBJ1-5	TRBV15	ATSREPQRLRNQPQH
NA	TRBJ1-5	TRBV13	ASSLLGGVERQPQH
few	TRBJ2-6	TRBV19	ASTSTGTGTSNVLT
NA	TRBJ1-1	TRBV3-1	ASSRRTANTEAF
many	TRBJ2-7	TRBV7-3	ASILTGTPGDYEQY
few	TRBJ2-5	TRBV12-3/TRBV12-4	ASNSMGVEETQY
NA	TRBJ2-2	TRBV5-4	ASSLGLSGRYTGELF
NA	TRBJ1-4	TRBV15	ATSRVGTGNEKLF
NA	TRBJ1-1	TRBV20-1	SAGGQGNTEAF
many	TRBJ2-2	TRBV5-1	ASSLAGNTGELF
NA	TRBJ2-1	TRBV30	VWSPRLAGDNEQF
many	TRBJ2-2	TRBV11-3	ASSLVRWLAGAAGTGELF
NA	TRBJ2-3	TRBV4-1	ASSQEIWWTGASTDTQY
many	TRBJ2-7	TRBV2	ASSLRDSYEQY
NA	TRBJ2-2	TRBV3-1	ASSQPREVFNTGELF
NA	TRBJ2-3	TRBV10-2	ASNFDRGKDTQY
NA	TRBJ1-2	TRBV4-1	ASSQDQIQDDNYGYT
many	TRBJ2-7	TRBV20-1	SARDGTSGAPYEQY
NA	TRBJ1-6	TRBV13	ASSSDRGPLPLH
few	TRBJ1-1	TRBV24-1	ATRDSLNTEAF
NA	TRBJ1-3	TRBV25-1	ASSYWAPSGNTIY
NA	TRBJ2-1	TRBV19	ASSSVAAFGCEQF
NA	TRBJ2-2	TRBV6-4	ASSDSSGELF
many	TRBJ2-1	TRBV29-1	SVLLLAGVIDEQF